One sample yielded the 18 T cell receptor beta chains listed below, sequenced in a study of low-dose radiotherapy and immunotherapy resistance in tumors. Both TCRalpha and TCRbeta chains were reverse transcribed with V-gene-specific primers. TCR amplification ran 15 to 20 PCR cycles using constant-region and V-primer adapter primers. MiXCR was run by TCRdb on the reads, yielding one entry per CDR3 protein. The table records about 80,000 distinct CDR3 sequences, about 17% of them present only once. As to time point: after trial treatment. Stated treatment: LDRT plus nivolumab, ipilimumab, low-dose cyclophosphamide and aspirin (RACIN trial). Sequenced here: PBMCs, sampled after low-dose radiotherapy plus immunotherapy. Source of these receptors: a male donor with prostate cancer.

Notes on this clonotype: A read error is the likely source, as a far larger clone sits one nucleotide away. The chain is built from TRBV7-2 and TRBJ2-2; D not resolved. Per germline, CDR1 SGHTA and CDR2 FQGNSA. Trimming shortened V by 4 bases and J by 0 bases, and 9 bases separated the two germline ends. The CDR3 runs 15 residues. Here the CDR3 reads CASSSLAANTGELFF. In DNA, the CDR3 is TGTGCCAGCAGCTCACTGGCGGCGAACACCGGGGAGCTGTTTTTT.

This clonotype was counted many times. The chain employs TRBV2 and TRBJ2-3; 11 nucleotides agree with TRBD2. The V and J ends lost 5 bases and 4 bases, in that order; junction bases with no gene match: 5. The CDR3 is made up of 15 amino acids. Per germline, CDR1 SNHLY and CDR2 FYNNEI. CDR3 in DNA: TGTGCCAGCAGTTCGGGACTAGCGGAGCCAGATACGCAGTATTTT. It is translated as CASSSGLAEPDTQYF. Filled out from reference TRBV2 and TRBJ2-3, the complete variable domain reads EPEVTQTPSHQVTQMGQEVILRCVPISNHLYFYWYRQILGQKVEFLVSFYNNEISEKSEIFDDQFSVERPDGSNFTLKIRSTKLEDSAMYFCASSSGLAEPDTQYFGPGTRLTVL.

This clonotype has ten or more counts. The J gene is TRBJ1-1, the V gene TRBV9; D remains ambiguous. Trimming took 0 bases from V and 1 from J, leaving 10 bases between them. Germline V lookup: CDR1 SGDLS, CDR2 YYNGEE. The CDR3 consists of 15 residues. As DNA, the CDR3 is TGTGCCAGCAGCGTAGGGCTCAGACAGAACACTGAAGCTTTCTTT. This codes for CASSVGLRQNTEAFF.

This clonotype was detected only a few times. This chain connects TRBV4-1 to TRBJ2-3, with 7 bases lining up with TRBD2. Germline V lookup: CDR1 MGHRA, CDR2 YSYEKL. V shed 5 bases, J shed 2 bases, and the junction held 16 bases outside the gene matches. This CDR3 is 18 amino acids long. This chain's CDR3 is CASSNGGAAGRTTDTQYF. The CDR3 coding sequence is TGCGCCAGCAGCAACGGAGGCGCAGCGGGACGAACCACAGATACGCAGTATTTT.

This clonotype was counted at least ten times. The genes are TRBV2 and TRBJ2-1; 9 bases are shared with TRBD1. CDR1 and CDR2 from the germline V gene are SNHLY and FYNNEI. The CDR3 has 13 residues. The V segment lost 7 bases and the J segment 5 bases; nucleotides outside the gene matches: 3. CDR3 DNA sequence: TGTGCCAGCACCCGGGACAGGGACAATGAGCAGTTCTTC. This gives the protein CASTRDRDNEQFF.

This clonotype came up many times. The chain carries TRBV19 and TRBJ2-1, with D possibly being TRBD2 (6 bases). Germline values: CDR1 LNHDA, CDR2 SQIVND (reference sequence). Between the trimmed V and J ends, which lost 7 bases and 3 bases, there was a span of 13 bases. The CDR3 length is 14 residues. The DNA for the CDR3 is TGTGCCAGTACTCCGGGACTCTACTACAATGAGCAGTTCTTC. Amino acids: CASTPGLYYNEQFF.

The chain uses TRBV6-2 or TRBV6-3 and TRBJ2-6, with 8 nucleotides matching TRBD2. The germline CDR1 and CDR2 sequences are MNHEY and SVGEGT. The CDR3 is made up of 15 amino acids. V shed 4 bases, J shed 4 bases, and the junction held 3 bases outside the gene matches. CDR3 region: CASSFGGAGANVLTF. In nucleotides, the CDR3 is TGTGCCAGCAGTTTCGGGGGGGCGGGGGCCAACGTCCTGACTTTC.

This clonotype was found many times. Written as DNA, the CDR3 is TGTGCCAGCAGCGTATACATGGGAAGCGGCGAGCAGTACTTC. Translated, it gives CASSVYMGSGEQYF. The chain employs TRBV7-2 and TRBJ2-7; TRBD2 might be the D (5 bases). V was cut by 5 bases and J by 6 bases, with 17 bases left in between. CDR1 and CDR2 (germline): SGHTA, FQGNSA. This CDR3 spans 14 amino acids.

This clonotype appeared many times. Here the CDR3 reads CASSHTSDSYNEQFF. CDR3 bases: TGTGCCAGCAGCCATACTAGTGATTCCTACAATGAGCAGTTCTTC. The J gene is TRBJ2-1, the V gene TRBV12-3 or TRBV12-4, with a weak D call TRBD2 (5 bases). The CDR3 has 15 residues. Trimming cost V 6 bases and J 1 base, with 13 bases left between them.

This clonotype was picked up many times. This CDR3 is CASSLTGETGNTIYF. The DNA of the CDR3 is TGTGCCAGCAGTCTAACAGGGGAGACTGGAAACACCATATATTTT. This chain links TRBV28 with TRBJ1-3, with 7 bases that match TRBD1. CDR3 length: 15 amino acids. The germline V gene encodes CDR1 MDHEN and CDR2 SYDVKM. With V trimmed by 5 bases and J by 2 bases, 6 bases remained unmatched.

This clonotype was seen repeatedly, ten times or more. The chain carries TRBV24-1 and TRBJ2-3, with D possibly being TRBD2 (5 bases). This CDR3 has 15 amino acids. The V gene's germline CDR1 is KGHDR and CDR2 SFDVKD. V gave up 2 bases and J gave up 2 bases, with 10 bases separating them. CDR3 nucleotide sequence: TGTGCCACCAGTGATTCCGGGAAGGTCACAGATACGCAGTATTTT. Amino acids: CATSDSGKVTDTQYF.

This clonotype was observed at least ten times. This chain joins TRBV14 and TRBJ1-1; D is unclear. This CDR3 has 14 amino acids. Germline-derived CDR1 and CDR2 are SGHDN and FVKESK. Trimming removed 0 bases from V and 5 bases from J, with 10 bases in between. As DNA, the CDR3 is TGTGCCAGCAGCCAAGAACGGGGTTTGACTGAAGCTTTCTTT. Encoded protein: CASSQERGLTEAFF.

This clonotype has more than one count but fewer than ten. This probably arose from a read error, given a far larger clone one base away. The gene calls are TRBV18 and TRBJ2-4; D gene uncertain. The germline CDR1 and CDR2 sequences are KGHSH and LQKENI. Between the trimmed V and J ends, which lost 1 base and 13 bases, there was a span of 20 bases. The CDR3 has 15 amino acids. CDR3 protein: CASSPLLSSYNEQYF. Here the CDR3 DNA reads TGTGCCAGCTCACCACTGTTGAGCTCCTACAATGAGCAGTACTTC.

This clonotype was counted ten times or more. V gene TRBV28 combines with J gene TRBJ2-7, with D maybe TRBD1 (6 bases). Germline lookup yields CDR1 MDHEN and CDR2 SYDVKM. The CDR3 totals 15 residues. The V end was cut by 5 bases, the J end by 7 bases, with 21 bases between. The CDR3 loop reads CASSPLTGVPKEQYF. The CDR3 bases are TGTGCCAGCAGTCCCTTGACAGGCGTGCCCAAAGAGCAGTACTTC.

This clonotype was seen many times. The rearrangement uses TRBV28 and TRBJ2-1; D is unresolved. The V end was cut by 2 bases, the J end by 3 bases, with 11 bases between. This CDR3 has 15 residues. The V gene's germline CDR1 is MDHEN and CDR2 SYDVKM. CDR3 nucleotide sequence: TGTGCCAGCAGTTTAAGGACGGGTAGCTACAATGAGCAGTTCTTC. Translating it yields CASSLRTGSYNEQFF.

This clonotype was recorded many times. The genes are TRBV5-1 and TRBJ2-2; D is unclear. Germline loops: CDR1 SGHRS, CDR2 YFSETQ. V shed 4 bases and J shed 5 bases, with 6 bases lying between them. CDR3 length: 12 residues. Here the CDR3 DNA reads TGCGCCAGCAGCGCCGGGACCGGGGAGCTGTTTTTT. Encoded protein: CASSAGTGELFF. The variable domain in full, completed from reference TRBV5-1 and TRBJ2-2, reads KAGVTQTPRYLIKTRGQQVTLSCSPISGHRSVSWYQQTPGQGLQFLFEYFSETQRNKGNFPGRFSGRQFSNSRSEMNVSTLELGDSALYLCASSAGTGELFFGEGSRLTVL.

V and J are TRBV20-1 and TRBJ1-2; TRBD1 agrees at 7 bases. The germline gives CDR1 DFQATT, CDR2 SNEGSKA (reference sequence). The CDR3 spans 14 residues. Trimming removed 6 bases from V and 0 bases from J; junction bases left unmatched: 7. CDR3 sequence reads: CSAPDRKTNYGYTF. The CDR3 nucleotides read TGCAGTGCCCCGGACAGGAAAACTAACTATGGCTACACCTTC.

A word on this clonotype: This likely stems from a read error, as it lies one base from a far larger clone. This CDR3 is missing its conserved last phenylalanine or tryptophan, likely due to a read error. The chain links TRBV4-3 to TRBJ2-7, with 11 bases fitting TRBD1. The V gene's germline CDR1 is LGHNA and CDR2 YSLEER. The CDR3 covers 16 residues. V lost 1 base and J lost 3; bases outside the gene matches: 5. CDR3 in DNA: TGCGCCAGCAGCCAAGGGCCCGGGACAGGGGGCTACGAGCAGTACTCC. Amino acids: CASSQGPGTGGYEQYS.